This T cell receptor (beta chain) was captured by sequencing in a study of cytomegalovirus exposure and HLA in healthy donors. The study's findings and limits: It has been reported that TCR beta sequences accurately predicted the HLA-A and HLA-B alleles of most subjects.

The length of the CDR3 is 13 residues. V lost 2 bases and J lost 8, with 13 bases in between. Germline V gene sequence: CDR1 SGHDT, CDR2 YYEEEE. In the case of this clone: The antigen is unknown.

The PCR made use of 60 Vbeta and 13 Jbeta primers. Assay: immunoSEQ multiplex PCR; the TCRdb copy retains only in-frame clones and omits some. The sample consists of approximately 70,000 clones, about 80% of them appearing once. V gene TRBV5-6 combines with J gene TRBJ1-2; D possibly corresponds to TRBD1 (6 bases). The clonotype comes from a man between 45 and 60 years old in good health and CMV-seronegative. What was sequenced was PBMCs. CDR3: CASSFRQARGYTF. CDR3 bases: TGTGCCAGCAGCTTTAGACAGGCTCGCGGCTACACCTTC.